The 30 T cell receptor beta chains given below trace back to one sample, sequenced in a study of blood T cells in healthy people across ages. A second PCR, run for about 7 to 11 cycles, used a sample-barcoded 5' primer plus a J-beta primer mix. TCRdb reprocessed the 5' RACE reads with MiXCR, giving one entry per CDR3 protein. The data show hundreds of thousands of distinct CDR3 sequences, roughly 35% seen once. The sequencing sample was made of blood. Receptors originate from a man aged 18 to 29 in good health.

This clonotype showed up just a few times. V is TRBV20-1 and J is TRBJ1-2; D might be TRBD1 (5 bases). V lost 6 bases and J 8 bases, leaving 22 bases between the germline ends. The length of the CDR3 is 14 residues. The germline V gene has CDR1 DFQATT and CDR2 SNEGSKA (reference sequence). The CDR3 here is CSARGPTNRGGYTF. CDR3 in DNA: TGCAGTGCCCGGGGACCGACCAATCGAGGGGGCTACACCTTC.

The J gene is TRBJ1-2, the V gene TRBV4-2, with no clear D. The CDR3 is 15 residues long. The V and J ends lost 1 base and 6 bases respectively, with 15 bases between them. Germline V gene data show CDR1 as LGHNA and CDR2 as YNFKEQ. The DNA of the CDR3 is TGTGCCAGCAGCCAAGTAGGGATCCAATACGATGGCTACACCTTC. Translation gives CASSQVGIQYDGYTF.

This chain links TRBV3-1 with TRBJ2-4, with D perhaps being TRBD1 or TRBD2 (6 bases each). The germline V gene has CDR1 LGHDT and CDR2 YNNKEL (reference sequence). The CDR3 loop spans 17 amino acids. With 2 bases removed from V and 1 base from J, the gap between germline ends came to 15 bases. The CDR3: CASSQLATGVAKNIQYF. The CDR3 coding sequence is TGTGCCAGCAGCCAACTAGCGACAGGTGTGGCCAAAAACATTCAGTACTTC.

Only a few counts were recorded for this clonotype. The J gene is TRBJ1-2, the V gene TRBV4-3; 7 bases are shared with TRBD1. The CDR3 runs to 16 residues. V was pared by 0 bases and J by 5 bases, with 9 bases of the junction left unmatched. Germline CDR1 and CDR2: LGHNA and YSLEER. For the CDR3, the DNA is TGCGCCAGCAGCCAAGATTTTGGCAGGGGGGCATATGGCTACACCTTC. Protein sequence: CASSQDFGRGAYGYTF.

CDR3 loop: CSARDARAVFPQTEAFF. CDR3 in DNA: TGCAGTGCTAGAGATGCGAGGGCAGTCTTTCCGCAGACTGAAGCTTTCTTT. This chain joins TRBV20-1 and TRBJ1-1; D remains unclear. The CDR3 length is 17 residues. V was shortened by 0 bases and J by 5 bases, with 22 bases between the two germline ends. Germline V gives CDR1 DFQATT, CDR2 SNEGSKA (reference sequence).

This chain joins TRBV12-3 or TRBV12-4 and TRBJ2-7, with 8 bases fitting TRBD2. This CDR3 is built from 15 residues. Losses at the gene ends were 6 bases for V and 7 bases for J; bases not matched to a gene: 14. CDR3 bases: TGTGCCAGCAGCCTAAGCGGGGGCGTCTACAATGAGCAGTACTTC. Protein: CASSLSGGVYNEQYF.

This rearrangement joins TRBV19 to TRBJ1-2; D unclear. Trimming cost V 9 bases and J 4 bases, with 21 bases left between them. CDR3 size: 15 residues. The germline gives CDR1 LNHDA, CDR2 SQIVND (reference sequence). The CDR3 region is CASRANGSPFYGYTF. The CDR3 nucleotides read TGTGCCAGCCGGGCTAACGGGTCGCCCTTCTATGGCTACACCTTC.

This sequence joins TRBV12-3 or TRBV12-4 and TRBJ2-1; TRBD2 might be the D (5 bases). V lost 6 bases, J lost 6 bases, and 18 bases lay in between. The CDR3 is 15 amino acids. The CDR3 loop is CASRQTRDRPNEQFF. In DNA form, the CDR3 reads TGTGCCAGCAGGCAAACTAGAGATCGCCCCAATGAGCAGTTCTTC.

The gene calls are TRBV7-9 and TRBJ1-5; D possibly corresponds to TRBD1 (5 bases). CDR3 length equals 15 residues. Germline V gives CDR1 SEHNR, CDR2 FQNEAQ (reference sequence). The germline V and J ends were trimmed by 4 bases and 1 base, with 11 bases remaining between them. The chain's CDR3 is CASSSPEGSNQPQHF. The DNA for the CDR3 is TGTGCCAGCAGCTCACCGGAGGGGAGCAATCAGCCCCAGCATTTT.

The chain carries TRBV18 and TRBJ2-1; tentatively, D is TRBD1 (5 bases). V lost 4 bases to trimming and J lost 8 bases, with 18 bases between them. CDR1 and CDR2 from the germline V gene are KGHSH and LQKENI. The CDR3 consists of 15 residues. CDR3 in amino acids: CASSLSDSLLDEQFF. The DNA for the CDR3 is TGTGCCAGCTCACTATCCGACAGCCTACTCGATGAGCAGTTCTTC.

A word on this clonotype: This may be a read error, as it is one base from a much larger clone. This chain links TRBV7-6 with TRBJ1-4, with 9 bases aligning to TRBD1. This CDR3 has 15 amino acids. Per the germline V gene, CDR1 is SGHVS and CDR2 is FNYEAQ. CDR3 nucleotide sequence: TGTACCAGCAGCCACCTGACAGGGGGAGATGAAAAACTGTTTTTT. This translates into CTSSHLTGGDEKLFF.

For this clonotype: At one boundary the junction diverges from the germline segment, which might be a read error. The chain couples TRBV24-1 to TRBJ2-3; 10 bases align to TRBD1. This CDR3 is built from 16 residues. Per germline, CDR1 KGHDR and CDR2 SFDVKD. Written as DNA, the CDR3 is TGTACCACCAGTGACTGGACAGGGGGGCGCACAGATACGCAGTATTTT. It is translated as CTTSDWTGGRTDTQYF.

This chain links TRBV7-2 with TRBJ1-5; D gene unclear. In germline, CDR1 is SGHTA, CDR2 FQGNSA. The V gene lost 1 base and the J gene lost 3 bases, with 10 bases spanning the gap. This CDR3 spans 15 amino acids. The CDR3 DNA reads TGTGCCAGCAGCTTAGATGGGCGGAACAATCAGCCCCAGCATTTT. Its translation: CASSLDGRNNQPQHF.

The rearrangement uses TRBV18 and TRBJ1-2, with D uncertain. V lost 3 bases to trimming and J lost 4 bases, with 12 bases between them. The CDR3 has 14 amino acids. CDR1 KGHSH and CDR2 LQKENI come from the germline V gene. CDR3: CASSPFQAIYGYTF. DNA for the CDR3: TGTGCCAGCTCACCCTTCCAGGCAATCTATGGCTACACCTTC.

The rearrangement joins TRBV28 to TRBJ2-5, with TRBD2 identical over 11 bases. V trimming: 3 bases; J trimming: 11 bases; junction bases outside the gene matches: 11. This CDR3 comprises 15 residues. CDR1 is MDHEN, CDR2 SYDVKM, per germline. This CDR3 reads CASSLESSGRHEQYF. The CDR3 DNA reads TGTGCCAGCAGTTTGGAGTCTAGCGGGAGGCATGAGCAGTACTTC.

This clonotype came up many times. The CDR3: CATSRDRYNEQFF. CDR3 bases: TGTGCCACCAGCAGAGACAGGTACAATGAGCAGTTCTTC. The chain employs TRBV15 and TRBJ2-1; D is ambiguous. The germline V and J ends were trimmed by 0 bases and 4 bases, with 4 bases remaining between them. The V gene's germline CDR1 is LNHNV and CDR2 YYDKDF (reference sequence). The CDR3 totals 13 residues.

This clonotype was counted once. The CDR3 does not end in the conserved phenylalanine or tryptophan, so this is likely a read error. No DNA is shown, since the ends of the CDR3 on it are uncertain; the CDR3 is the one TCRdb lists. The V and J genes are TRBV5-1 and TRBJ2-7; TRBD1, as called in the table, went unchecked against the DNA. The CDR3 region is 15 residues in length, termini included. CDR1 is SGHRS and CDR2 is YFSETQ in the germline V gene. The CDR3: CAAAWKGAPPTSSTS.

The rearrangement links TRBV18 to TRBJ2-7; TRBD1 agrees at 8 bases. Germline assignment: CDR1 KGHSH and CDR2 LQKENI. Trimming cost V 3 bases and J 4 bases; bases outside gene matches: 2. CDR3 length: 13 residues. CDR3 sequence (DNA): TGTGCCAGCTCACCGGGACAGGAATACGAGCAGTACTTC. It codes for CASSPGQEYEQYF.

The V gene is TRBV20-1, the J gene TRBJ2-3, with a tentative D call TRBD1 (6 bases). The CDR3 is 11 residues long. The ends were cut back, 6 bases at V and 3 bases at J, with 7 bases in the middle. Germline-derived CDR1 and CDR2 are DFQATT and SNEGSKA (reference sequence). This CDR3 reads CSATGTDTQYF. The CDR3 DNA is TGCAGTGCAACAGGGACAGATACGCAGTATTTT.

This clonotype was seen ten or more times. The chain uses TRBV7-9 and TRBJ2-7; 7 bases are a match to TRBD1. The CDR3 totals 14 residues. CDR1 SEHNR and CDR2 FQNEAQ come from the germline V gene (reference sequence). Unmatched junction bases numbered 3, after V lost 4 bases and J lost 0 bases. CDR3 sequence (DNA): TGTGCCAGCAGCTACCGGGACAGCTCCTACGAGCAGTACTTC. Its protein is CASSYRDSSYEQYF.

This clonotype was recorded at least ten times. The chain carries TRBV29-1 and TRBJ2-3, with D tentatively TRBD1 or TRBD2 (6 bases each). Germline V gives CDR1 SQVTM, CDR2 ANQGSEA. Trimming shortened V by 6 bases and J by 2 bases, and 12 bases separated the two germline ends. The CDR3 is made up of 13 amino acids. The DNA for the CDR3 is TGCAGCGTCCGGGGGCGATTCACAGATACGCAGTATTTT. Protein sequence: CSVRGRFTDTQYF.

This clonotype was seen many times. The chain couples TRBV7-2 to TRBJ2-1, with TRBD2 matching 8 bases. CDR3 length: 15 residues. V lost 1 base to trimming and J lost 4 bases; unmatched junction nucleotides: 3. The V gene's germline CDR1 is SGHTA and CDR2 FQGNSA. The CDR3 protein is CASSLDGGGYNEQFF. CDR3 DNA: TGTGCCAGCAGCTTAGATGGCGGGGGGTACAATGAGCAGTTCTTC.

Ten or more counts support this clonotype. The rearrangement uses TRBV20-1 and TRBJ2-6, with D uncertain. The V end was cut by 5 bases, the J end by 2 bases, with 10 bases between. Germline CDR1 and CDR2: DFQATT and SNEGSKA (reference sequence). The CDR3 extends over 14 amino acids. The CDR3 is CSASPGPGANVLTF. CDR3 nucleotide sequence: TGCAGTGCTTCCCCGGGCCCTGGGGCCAACGTCCTGACTTTC.

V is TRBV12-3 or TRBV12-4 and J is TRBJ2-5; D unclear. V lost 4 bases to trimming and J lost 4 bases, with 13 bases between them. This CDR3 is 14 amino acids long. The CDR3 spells CASSYPPGSETQYF. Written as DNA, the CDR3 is TGTGCCAGCAGTTACCCCCCGGGTTCAGAGACCCAGTACTTC.

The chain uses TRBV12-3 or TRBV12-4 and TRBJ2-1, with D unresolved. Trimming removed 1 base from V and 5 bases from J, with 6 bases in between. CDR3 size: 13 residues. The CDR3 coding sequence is TGTGCCAGCAGTTTAGTTCAGAACAATGAGCAGTTCTTC. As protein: CASSLVQNNEQFF.

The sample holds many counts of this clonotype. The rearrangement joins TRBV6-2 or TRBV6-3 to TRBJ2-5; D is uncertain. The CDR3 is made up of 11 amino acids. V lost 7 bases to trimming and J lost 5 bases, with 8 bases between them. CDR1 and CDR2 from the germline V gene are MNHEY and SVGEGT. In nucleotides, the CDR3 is TGTGCCAGCACTTTGGCGGAGACCCAGTACTTC. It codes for CASTLAETQYF.

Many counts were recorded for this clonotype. Here the CDR3 reads CASSLREDTEAFF. The CDR3 DNA follows: TGCGCCAGCAGCTTGAGGGAGGACACTGAAGCTTTCTTT. The rearrangement uses TRBV5-1 and TRBJ1-1; D is unresolved. Trimming took off 1 base at V and 3 bases at J, with 7 bases between the two ends. Germline V gene lookup returns CDR1 SGHRS and CDR2 YFSETQ. The CDR3 runs 13 residues.

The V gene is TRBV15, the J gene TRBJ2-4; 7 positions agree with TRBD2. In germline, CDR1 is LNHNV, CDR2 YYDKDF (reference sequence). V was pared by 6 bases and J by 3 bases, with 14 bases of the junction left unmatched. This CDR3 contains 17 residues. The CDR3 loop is CATRPTGGRDSKNIQYF. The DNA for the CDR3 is TGTGCCACCAGGCCCACGGGCGGGAGAGATAGCAAAAACATTCAGTACTTC.

Here the CDR3 reads CASLSHTYEQYF. The CDR3 nucleotides are TGTGCCAGCTTGAGTCATACCTACGAGCAGTACTTC. The rearrangement links TRBV6-5 to TRBJ2-5; D remains unclear. The J call is doubtful: the DNA matches TRBJ2-7 better. The CDR3 has 12 amino acids. CDR1 MNHEY and CDR2 SVGAGI come from the germline V gene.

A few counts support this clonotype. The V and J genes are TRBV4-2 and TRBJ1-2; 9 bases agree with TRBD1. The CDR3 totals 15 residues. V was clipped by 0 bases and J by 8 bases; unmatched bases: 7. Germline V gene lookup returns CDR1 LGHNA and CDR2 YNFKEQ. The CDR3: CASSQERDRERGYTF. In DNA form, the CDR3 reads TGTGCCAGCAGCCAAGAACGGGACAGGGAGCGCGGCTACACCTTC.